This T cell receptor beta chain was identified in a study of PD-1 blockade in classical Hodgkin lymphoma. Overall study results and limits: TCR diversity rose significantly by C4D1 in CD4+ but not CD8+ cells. Healthy donors were reported to have higher baseline TCR diversity than newly diagnosed patients. Complete responders started with a diversity level that resembled newly diagnosed patients at baseline.

This CDR3 is built from 14 residues. Germline assignment: CDR1 SGHRS and CDR2 YFSETQ. Trimming stripped 2 bases from V and 3 bases from J, with 11 bases between. Each of the patients experienced relapse following autologous stem cell transplantation, and their brentuximab vedotin exposure differed. The sample holds one count of this clone. What it binds is unknown. Produced via immunoSEQ multiplex PCR; TCRdb's table is partial and in-frame only. Of roughly 13,000 clones in the sample, approximately 78% were seen once. The TCR originated in a human donor with classical Hodgkin lymphoma. The V call is TRBV5-1, the J call TRBJ1-2, with D unclear. Sequenced material: peripheral blood mononuclear cells (PBMCs), taken before the second cycle of nivolumab. For the CDR3, the DNA is TGCGCCAGCAGCTTTGGGTTCGGGGACTATGGCTACACCTTC. Translating it yields CASSFGFGDYGYTF.